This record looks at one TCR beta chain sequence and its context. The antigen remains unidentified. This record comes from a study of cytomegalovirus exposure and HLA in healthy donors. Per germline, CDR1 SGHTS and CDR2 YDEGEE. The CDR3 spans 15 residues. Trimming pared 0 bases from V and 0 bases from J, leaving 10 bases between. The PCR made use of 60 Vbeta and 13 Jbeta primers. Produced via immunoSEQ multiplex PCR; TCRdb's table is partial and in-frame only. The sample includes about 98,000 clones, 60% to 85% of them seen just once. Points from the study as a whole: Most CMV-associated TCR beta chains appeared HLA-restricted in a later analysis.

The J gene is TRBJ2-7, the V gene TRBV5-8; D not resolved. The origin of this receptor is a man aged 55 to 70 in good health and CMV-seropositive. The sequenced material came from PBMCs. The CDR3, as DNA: TGTGCCAGCAGCTTGGAGGTTGCTAGCTCCTACGAGCAGTACTTC. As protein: CASSLEVASSYEQYF.